This T cell receptor beta chain was recorded in a study of CD8 T cells in ankylosing spondylitis. Study results and caveats: In ankylosing spondylitis blood, a motif of 7 to 9 highly homologous TCR beta variants appeared characteristic.

Turning to this clonotype: Its antigen is unidentified.

The CDR3 sequence is 14 residues long. Per the germline V gene, CDR1 is SNHLY and CDR2 is FYNNEI. Deletions cut 5 bases from V and 5 bases from J, with 12 bases between. Molecular-barcoded quantitative 5'-RACE produced these TCR beta libraries. TCRdb called the 5' RACE reads again in MiXCR, with one record for every CDR3 protein. Seen here are roughly 700,000 distinct CDR3 sequences, around 20% observed once, and the top ten hold around 20%. The chain recombines TRBV2 with TRBJ1-4; perhaps TRBD1 as D (5 bases). The origin of this receptor is a male donor with ankylosing spondylitis. Sample: blood, either unsorted or a sorted T cell fraction (not recorded which). The CDR3 loop reads CASSRGTLNEKLFF. The CDR3 DNA reads TGTGCCAGCAGTAGAGGGACCCTAAATGAAAAACTGTTTTTT.